Listed below are T cell receptor beta chains from one sample, sequenced in a study of blood T cell repertoires in COVID-19. The repertoire was sequenced with immunoSEQ multiplex PCR; TCRdb's copy has only in-frame clones and lacks some. The profile shows 250,000 to 300,000 clones, 89% of them singletons. The sequenced sample consisted of PBMCs or T cells enriched from blood (not recorded which). These TCRs come from a middle-aged woman who had recovered from COVID-19. The conserved cysteine and the conserved F or W are not part of the CDR3 here. Fields, in order: D gene, J gene, V gene, CDR3 protein. The D gene is left open where the match is weak.

>-|TRBJ1-6|TRBV7-9
ASSLALAASPLH
>-|TRBJ2-7|TRBV27
ASSSPLSSYEQY
>TRBD2|TRBJ2-1|TRBV9
ASSVALAGEINEQF
>TRBD2|TRBJ2-3|TRBV5-1
ASSSLAGGPYSQY
>-|TRBJ1-5|TRBV5-4
ASSPNPNQPQH
>-|TRBJ1-2|TRBV7-9
ASSLRADYGYT
>-|TRBJ1-1|TRBV19
ASSTGSLRAF
>-|TRBJ1-1|TRBV5-8
ASSLVSRGAGRAF
>TRBD1|TRBJ2-7|TRBV18
ASSPGQGAFEQY
>-|TRBJ1-3|TRBV2
ASSDLGLEGNTIY
>TRBD2|TRBJ2-7|TRBV5-1
ASSLGTSGSPPYEQY
>-|TRBJ2-5|TRBV4-1
ASSPMGRSDETQY
>-|TRBJ1-1|TRBV7-9
ASSPVRVNTEAF
>TRBD1|TRBJ2-7|TRBV5-4
ASSQGAAGEYEQY
>TRBD1|TRBJ1-2|TRBV11-1
ASSLGQANYGYT
>TRBD1|TRBJ2-7|TRBV7-8
ASSPRQGERAEQY
>-|TRBJ2-7|TRBV6-6
ASRGGGQGYEQY
>TRBD1|TRBJ1-4|TRBV18
ASSPRQGIGEKLF
>-|TRBJ2-5|TRBV9
ASSPQPRGQTQY
>-|TRBJ2-7|TRBV27
ASSLQGPSYEQY
>-|TRBJ1-1|TRBV4-3
ASSQDLFEVPTGGNTEAF
>TRBD2|TRBJ2-2|TRBV5-1
ASSLGLAGEMTGELF
>-|TRBJ2-7|TRBV7-2
ASEQQYEQY
>-|TRBJ2-3|TRBV29-1
SVTGRYTDTQY
>-|TRBJ2-7|TRBV5-1
ASSSGIGQGFNEQY
>-|TRBJ2-2|TRBV6-7
ARRNPQGGAGELF
>-|TRBJ2-1|TRBV2
ASSVAQNNEQF
>-|TRBJ2-7|TRBV19
ASWKTSSSYEQY
>TRBD1|TRBJ2-7|TRBV12-3/TRBV12-4
ASRGTGNYEQY
>TRBD1|TRBJ1-5|TRBV2
ASSEGGRGYQPQH
>TRBD1|TRBJ1-2|TRBV5-1
ASSLGGTGNGYT
>TRBD1|TRBJ1-2|TRBV27
ASRGTGEVRGYT
>-|TRBJ1-1|TRBV21-1
ASSGPEVGGRSWPEMNTEAF
>TRBD1|TRBJ2-1|TRBV30
AWSAGTARHYNEQF
>-|TRBJ1-5|TRBV19
ASSSGVSNQPQH
>-|TRBJ1-6|TRBV5-5
ASSLGQYSPLH
>-|TRBJ1-2|TRBV28
ASSSGAGYGYT
>TRBD2|TRBJ2-3|TRBV7-9
ASSLRGSGGRWGTDTQY
>TRBD2|TRBJ2-3|TRBV3-1/TRBV3-2
ASSQELAGGSTDTQY
>-|TRBJ1-3|TRBV4-1
ASSPSILLGNTIY
>-|TRBJ2-5|TRBV5-4
ASSLEFRGETQY
>-|TRBJ1-5|TRBV6-6
ASSTPGEQGQPQH
>-|TRBJ1-1|TRBV29-1
SVGGQGTLNTEAF
>-|TRBJ2-1|TRBV3-1/TRBV3-2
ASSLASYRSSEQF
>TRBD1|TRBJ2-5|TRBV2
ASRDREETQY
>TRBD2|TRBJ2-7|TRBV15
ATSRSGLAAPYEQY
>-|TRBJ1-1|TRBV6-5
ASSRELGTEAF
>TRBD1|TRBJ1-6|TRBV30
ASGTAHNSPLH